The 8 T cell receptor beta chains in this list originate from one sample, sequenced in a study of T cell responses to AZD1222 COVID-19 vaccine (dated by TCRdb to about 2021). Taken with the paper, the label for time point translates to: baseline before first vaccination. Library prep was done by the immunoSEQ multiplex PCR assay. Not all clones reach the TCRdb copy of this immuneACCESS table, which keeps in-frame sequences only. Checked studies attribute under half of the gap to unresolved V genes and leave the rest unexplained. The sample data list 99,000 or so clones, and around 90% of these were observed just once. The biggest ten clones account for around 8.4% of the sample. Sequenced material: peripheral blood, taken on day 0 of AZD1222 vaccination. These receptors were collected from an adult in good health.

This chain uses TRBV7-3 with TRBJ2-5, with a tentative D call TRBD2 (6 bases). Germline V gene sequence: CDR1 SGHTA, CDR2 FQGTGA. V was cut by 3 bases and J by 4 bases, with 9 bases left in between. This CDR3 spans 13 amino acids. CDR3 loop: CASSFWGGETQYF. The CDR3 region has the DNA TGTGCCAGCAGCTTCTGGGGAGGAGAGACCCAGTACTTC.

This sequence joins TRBV2 and TRBJ2-7; 13 positions agree with TRBD2. Germline assignment: CDR1 SNHLY and CDR2 FYNNEI. The CDR3 is 17 residues long. The trim removed 6 bases at V and 2 bases at J, leaving 10 bases unmatched. DNA of the CDR3: TGTGCCAGCAGACACGTAAAGACTAGCGGGAGGACCTACGAGCAGTACTTC. Residues: CASRHVKTSGRTYEQYF.

The chain has TRBV7-8 and TRBJ1-6; D call uncertain. The CDR3 is made up of 14 amino acids. V gave up 2 bases and J gave up 5 bases, with 7 bases separating them. Germline CDR1 and CDR2: SGHVS and FQNEAQ. In DNA form, the CDR3 reads TGTGCCAGCAGCTTAATGCAGGATAATTCACCCCTCCACTTT. Protein product: CASSLMQDNSPLHF.

This chain uses TRBV4-1 with TRBJ1-6; D is unresolved. CDR1 and CDR2 from the germline V gene are MGHRA and YSYEKL. V lost 0 bases and J 9 bases, leaving 18 bases between the germline ends. The length of the CDR3 is 17 residues. In nucleotides, the CDR3 is TGCGCCAGCAGCCAAGATCTAATTTCCAGCCCAATTTCACCCCTCCACTTT. Translating gives CASSQDLISSPISPLHF.

The V call is TRBV7-9, the J call TRBJ1-1; D gene ambiguous. The CDR3 length is 13 residues. Trimming pared 5 bases from V and 1 base from J, leaving 8 bases between. Germline V gives CDR1 SEHNR, CDR2 FQNEAQ (reference sequence). CDR3 amino acids: CASSQTQNTEAFF. The CDR3 DNA is TGTGCCAGCAGCCAAACACAGAACACTGAAGCTTTCTTT.

This chain links TRBV5-1 with TRBJ2-7; 8 positions match TRBD1. The CDR3 consists of 15 residues. CDR1 and CDR2 from the germline V gene are SGHRS and YFSETQ. The J segment lost 5 bases and the V segment lost 5 bases, leaving 12 bases of the junction unmatched. The CDR3 is CASSPDRGTLNEQYF. CDR3 bases: TGCGCCAGCAGTCCCGACAGGGGAACGTTGAACGAGCAGTACTTC.

The V gene is TRBV29-1, the J gene TRBJ1-2; D might be TRBD1 (6 bases). V dropped 4 bases and J dropped 13 bases, with 16 bases sitting between them. The germline V gene has CDR1 SQVTM and CDR2 ANQGSEA. CDR3 length equals 11 residues. This chain's CDR3 is CSVVTQGRGTF. Written as DNA, the CDR3 is TGCAGCGTTGTTACCCAGGGCAGGGGCACCTTC.

V gene TRBV11-2 combines with J gene TRBJ1-2, with no clear D. CDR3 size: 12 residues. V was shortened by 3 bases and J by 6 bases, with 8 bases between the two germline ends. CDR1 and CDR2 from the germline V gene are SGHAT and FQNNGV. Here the CDR3 DNA reads TGTGCCAGCAGCTTTTTCACAAATGGCTACACCTTC. This translates into CASSFFTNGYTF.